One sample yielded the 17 T cell receptor beta chains listed below, sequenced in a study of blood T cell repertoires in COVID-19. TCRdb's copy holds only in-frame clones and misses some; the assay was immunoSEQ multiplex PCR. The table has fewer than 65,000 clones, 85% to 95% seen once. The sample comprised peripheral blood. All receptors come from a man in his forties or fifties with acute or convalescent COVID-19.

This clone is a singleton in its sample. The rearrangement links TRBV5-1 to TRBJ1-3; D is ambiguous. Trimming shortened V by 0 bases and J by 3 bases, and 10 bases separated the two germline ends. Germline V gene data show CDR1 as SGHRS and CDR2 as YFSETQ. The length of the CDR3 is 15 residues. The CDR3 is CASSLEPASGNTIYF. The CDR3 coding sequence is TGCGCCAGCAGCTTGGAGCCCGCAAGTGGAAACACCATATATTTT. Drawing the rest from reference TRBV5-1 and TRBJ1-3, the complete variable domain is KAGVTQTPRYLIKTRGQQVTLSCSPISGHRSVSWYQQTPGQGLQFLFEYFSETQRNKGNFPGRFSGRQFSNSRSEMNVSTLELGDSALYLCASSLEPASGNTIYFGEGSWLTVV.

CDR3 bases: TGTGCCATCAGTGAGGGAACTAGCGGGAGCGACGAGCAGTACTTC. Its protein is CAISEGTSGSDEQYF. This chain joins TRBV10-3 and TRBJ2-7; 11 bases match TRBD2. Germline V gene data show CDR1 as ENHRY and CDR2 as SYGVKD. The length of the CDR3 is 15 residues. V lost 2 bases to trimming and J lost 5 bases; unmatched junction nucleotides: 5.

The CDR3 loop is CASSLSGQETQYF. The CDR3 coding sequence is TGTGCCAGCAGCCTTAGCGGACAAGAGACCCAGTACTTC. The rearrangement uses TRBV7-9 and TRBJ2-5; the D gene is possibly TRBD2 (6 bases). Germline CDR1 SEHNR, CDR2 FQNEAQ (reference sequence). V was trimmed by 5 bases and J by 2 bases, leaving 9 bases between them. This CDR3 region has 13 residues. The whole variable domain, filled in from reference TRBV7-9 and TRBJ2-5, reads DTGVSQNPRHKITKRGQNVTFRCDPISEHNRLYWYRQTLGQGPEFLTYFQNEAQLEKSRLLSDRFSAERPKGSFSTLEIQRTEQGDSAMYLCASSLSGQETQYFGPGTRLLVL.

This chain uses TRBV10-3 with TRBJ2-4, with D possibly TRBD1 on 5 matching bases. Germline CDR1 ENHRY, CDR2 SYGVKD. The CDR3 totals 15 residues. V was shortened by 5 bases and J by 2 bases, with 13 bases between the two germline ends. The CDR3 nucleotides are TGTGCCATCAGTCGTCAGGGTGGTCCCAAAAACATTCAGTACTTC. It is translated as CAISRQGGPKNIQYF.

V is TRBV18 and J is TRBJ1-1, with TRBD1 matching over 7 bases. Germline V lookup: CDR1 KGHSH, CDR2 LQKENI. The CDR3 spans 13 residues. The J segment lost 4 bases and the V segment lost 8 bases, leaving 7 bases of the junction unmatched. CDR3 sequence: CASSTGESTEAFF. Written as DNA, the CDR3 is TGTGCCAGCAGCACAGGGGAGAGCACTGAAGCTTTCTTT.

This clone is a singleton in its sample. The J gene is TRBJ2-7, the V gene TRBV9; 8 nucleotides line up with TRBD2. Trimming at V came to 0 bases and at J to 5 bases, leaving 7 bases not matched to a gene. The CDR3 has 15 residues. CDR1 and CDR2 from the germline V gene are SGDLS and YYNGEE. The CDR3 coding sequence is TGTGCCAGCAGCGTAGGTGGGACTAGTTCTGACGAGCAGTACTTC. Translation: CASSVGGTSSDEQYF.

V usage is TRBV12-3 or TRBV12-4 and J usage is TRBJ1-5, with D possibly TRBD1 on 5 matching bases. This CDR3 spans 13 amino acids. V lost 5 bases and J 4 bases, leaving 9 bases between the germline ends. CDR3 in amino acids: CASSPRENQPQHF. The CDR3 nucleotides read TGTGCCAGCAGTCCCAGGGAAAATCAGCCCCAGCATTTT.

The chain links TRBV7-9 to TRBJ1-2; TRBD1 agrees at 7 bases. Germline CDR1 SEHNR, CDR2 FQNEAQ (reference sequence). The CDR3 spans 14 residues. The junction had 3 bases not matched to a gene; V was cut back by 0 bases and J by 5 bases. CDR3 sequence reads: CASSLAGQIYGYTF. CDR3 nucleotide sequence: TGTGCCAGCAGCTTAGCGGGACAGATATATGGCTACACCTTC.

The CDR3 loop is CAWSRTVSNQPQHF. The CDR3 region has the DNA TGTGCCTGGTCGAGGACAGTTAGCAATCAGCCCCAGCATTTT. The genes are TRBV30 and TRBJ1-5; a possible D gene is TRBD1 (6 bases). V lost 5 bases to trimming and J lost 0 bases, with 11 bases between them. This CDR3 is 14 amino acids long. From germline, CDR1 is GTSNPN and CDR2 SVGIG (reference sequence).

In this sample, this clone turned up once. DNA of the CDR3: TGCGCCAGCAGCAGTCCAAGGACTAGCGGGAGCCCCTACAATGAGCAGTTCTTC. Translating it yields CASSSPRTSGSPYNEQFF. V is TRBV5-1 and J is TRBJ2-1; 13 bases are a match to TRBD2. The CDR3 sequence is 18 residues long. V gave up 4 bases and J gave up 2 bases; unmatched junction bases: 9. CDR1 is SGHRS, CDR2 YFSETQ, per germline.

This clone was recorded a few times. The chain has TRBV14 and TRBJ2-7; D call uncertain. With 2 bases removed from V and 4 bases from J, the gap between germline ends came to 6 bases. The CDR3 length is 12 residues. Per the germline V gene, CDR1 is SGHDN and CDR2 is FVKESK. CDR3 sequence: CASSQSRYEQYF. The CDR3 DNA sequence: TGTGCCAGCAGCCAATCTAGGTACGAGCAGTACTTC.

The chain links TRBV30 to TRBJ1-1; 7 positions match TRBD1. From germline, CDR1 is GTSNPN and CDR2 SVGIG (reference sequence). The CDR3 is 19 residues long. The V segment lost 0 bases and the J segment 0 bases; nucleotides outside the gene matches: 16. The CDR3 loop is CAWSVRSASGGRLNTEAFF. CDR3 sequence (DNA): TGTGCCTGGAGTGTACGTTCCGCATCAGGGGGGCGGTTGAACACTGAAGCTTTCTTT. Filled out from reference TRBV30 and TRBJ1-1, the complete variable domain reads SQTIHQWPATLVQPVGSPLSLECTVEGTSNPNLYWYRQAAGRGLQLLFYSVGIGQISSEVPQNLSASRPQDRQFILSSKKLLLSDSGFYLCAWSVRSASGGRLNTEAFFGQGTRLTVV.

The chain has TRBV5-6 and TRBJ2-3; TRBD2 matches at 8 bases. Per germline, CDR1 SGHDT and CDR2 YYEEEE. CDR3 size: 19 residues. V trimming: 3 bases; J trimming: 1 base; junction bases outside the gene matches: 16. The chain's CDR3 is CASSWGVAGLGVGTDTQYF. In DNA form, the CDR3 reads TGTGCCAGCAGCTGGGGGGTAGCGGGACTAGGCGTCGGCACAGATACGCAGTATTTT. Full variable domain (rest looked up from reference TRBV5-6 and TRBJ2-3): DAGVTQSPTHLIKTRGQQVTLRCSPKSGHDTVSWYQQALGQGPQFIFQYYEEEERQRGNFPDRFSGHQFPNYSSELNVNALLLGDSALYLCASSWGVAGLGVGTDTQYFGPGTRLTVL.

This clone was recorded a few times. The CDR3 here is CASSLGGWDTIYF. The CDR3 bases are TGTGCCAGCAGCTTAGGAGGCTGGGACACCATATATTTT. The chain carries TRBV7-9 and TRBJ1-3; D not resolved. V lost 1 base and J lost 8, with 9 bases in between. The CDR3 is 13 residues long. Germline CDR1 SEHNR, CDR2 FQNEAQ (reference sequence).

CDR3: CASSPQGVPDTQYF. CDR3 nucleotides: TGTGCCAGCAGCCCACAGGGTGTCCCAGATACGCAGTATTTT. This rearrangement joins TRBV7-9 to TRBJ2-3, with a tentative D call TRBD1 (6 bases). Germline loops: CDR1 SEHNR, CDR2 FQNEAQ (reference sequence). Between the trimmed V and J ends, which lost 5 bases and 4 bases, there was a span of 13 bases. This CDR3 is 14 amino acids long. Complete variable domain (other parts from reference TRBV7-9 and TRBJ2-3): DTGVSQNPRHKITKRGQNVTFRCDPISEHNRLYWYRQTLGQGPEFLTYFQNEAQLEKSRLLSDRFSAERPKGSFSTLEIQRTEQGDSAMYLCASSPQGVPDTQYFGPGTRLTVL.

This chain connects TRBV6-5 to TRBJ2-7, with 8 bases fitting TRBD2. J gave up 0 bases and V 11 bases, and 6 bases lay outside the gene matches. Germline V gene sequence: CDR1 MNHEY, CDR2 SVGAGI. The CDR3 loop spans 13 amino acids. The CDR3 DNA reads as TGTGCCGGCGGACTAGCAACCTCCTACGAGCAGTACTTC. It is translated as CAGGLATSYEQYF.

This clone was detected once. V gene TRBV24-1 combines with J gene TRBJ2-3; D is possibly TRBD2 (6 bases). The CDR3 contains 16 residues. V was trimmed by 5 bases and J by 6 bases, leaving 20 bases between them. Germline V gene data show CDR1 as KGHDR and CDR2 as SFDVKD. The CDR3 DNA follows: TGTGCCACCAGTGTAGGGGCTAGCGACCGAGGGGATACGCAGTATTTT. This translates into CATSVGASDRGDTQYF.